The next 17 T cell receptor beta chains were all read from a single sample in a study of T cells in Graves' hyperthyroidism and ophthalmopathy. RNA transcripts gave rise to amplified TCR beta CDR3 regions. TCR CDR3 regions were first amplified by RT-PCR with HTBI primers. MiXCR, run by TCRdb on the multiplex PCR reads, gives a single entry per CDR3 protein. Of about 510,000 distinct CDR3 sequences listed, about 14% are singletons. The sample taken for sequencing was blood. Receptor source: a middle-aged woman with Graves' hyperthyroidism.

This clonotype appeared many times. The J gene is TRBJ1-2, the V gene TRBV25-1; tentatively, D is TRBD1 (5 bases). Trimming cost V 1 base and J 6 bases, with 12 bases left between them. CDR3 length: 14 amino acids. Germline V gene lookup returns CDR1 MGHDK and CDR2 SYGVNS. Here the CDR3 reads CASSEFGGLDGYTF. Here the CDR3 DNA reads TGTGCCAGCAGTGAATTTGGGGGACTCGATGGCTACACCTTC.

This clonotype was seen many times. This chain connects TRBV2 to TRBJ1-2; D is ambiguous. This CDR3 spans 13 amino acids. The germline V gene encodes CDR1 SNHLY and CDR2 FYNNEI. V lost 2 bases to trimming and J lost 4 bases, with 8 bases between them. As DNA, the CDR3 is TGTGCCAGCAGTGAAATGGGCAGCTATGGCTACACCTTC. Encoded protein: CASSEMGSYGYTF.

This clonotype was seen a handful of times. The chain links TRBV3-1 to TRBJ2-1; unclear D gene. The CDR3 runs to 12 residues. V was shortened by 2 bases and J by 9 bases, with 8 bases between the two germline ends. Per germline, CDR1 LGHDT and CDR2 YNNKEL (reference sequence). The CDR3 sequence: CASSQSSTEQFF. CDR3 sequence (DNA): TGTGCCAGCAGCCAATCGAGTACTGAGCAGTTCTTC.

The V call is TRBV28, the J call TRBJ2-3; D not certain. Germline V gene lookup returns CDR1 MDHEN and CDR2 SYDVKM. Trimming cost V 2 bases and J 3 bases, with 9 bases left between them. The CDR3 is 14 residues long. The CDR3 sequence: CASSLLVATDTQYF. CDR3 sequence (DNA): TGTGCCAGCAGTTTACTAGTGGCGACAGATACGCAGTATTTT.

This clonotype turned up a few times. The chain couples TRBV4-1 to TRBJ2-7; no definite D call. This CDR3 has 14 amino acids. Germline lookup yields CDR1 MGHRA and CDR2 YSYEKL. V shed 5 bases and J shed 5 bases, with 16 bases lying between them. The CDR3 coding sequence is TGCGCCAGCAGCGTCCCGTCCTTGACCCACGAGCAGTACTTC. Amino acid sequence: CASSVPSLTHEQYF.

This clonotype occurred many times. This chain connects TRBV20-1 to TRBJ1-2, with 9 bases lining up with TRBD1. CDR3 length: 15 residues. V was clipped by 0 bases and J by 4 bases; unmatched bases: 6. The germline V gene encodes CDR1 DFQATT and CDR2 SNEGSKA (reference sequence). CDR3 amino acids: CSARDQGTGTYGYTF. The CDR3 bases are TGCAGTGCTAGAGATCAGGGGACAGGGACCTATGGCTACACCTTC.

Ten or more counts support this clonotype. J is TRBJ2-7 and V is TRBV6-2 or TRBV6-3; 14 bases fit TRBD2. This CDR3 is built from 17 residues. The germline V gene has CDR1 MNHEY and CDR2 SVGEGT. V lost 7 bases to trimming and J lost 3 bases; unmatched junction nucleotides: 11. CDR3 bases: TGTGCCAGCACCCCCAAGGGGACTAGCGGGAGTTTCTACGAGCAGTACTTC. The encoded protein is CASTPKGTSGSFYEQYF.

J is TRBJ2-3 and V is TRBV5-6; D remains ambiguous. Germline lookup yields CDR1 SGHDT and CDR2 YYEEEE. The length of the CDR3 is 13 residues. Trimming removed 4 bases from V and 11 bases from J, with 17 bases in between. The CDR3 DNA is TGTGCCAGCAGCCCGCCGGATAGCACTGTGCAGTATTTT. It encodes CASSPPDSTVQYF.

About this clonotype itself: This clone may be a read error of a much larger clone one base away. The chain couples TRBV20-1 to TRBJ2-5, with no clear D. The V and J ends lost 7 bases and 4 bases respectively, with 10 bases between them. This CDR3 is 11 amino acids long. CDR1 DFQATT and CDR2 SNEGSKA come from the germline V gene (reference sequence). The CDR3 reads CSVSDGETQYF. For the CDR3, the DNA is TGCAGTGTTAGTGACGGAGAGACCCAGTACTTC.

This clonotype has ten or more counts. The chain combines TRBV3-1 with TRBJ2-7, with D tentatively TRBD2 (5 bases). Germline V gene data show CDR1 as LGHDT and CDR2 as YNNKEL (reference sequence). V was cut by 4 bases and J by 2 bases, with 15 bases left in between. CDR3 length: 15 amino acids. For the CDR3, the DNA is TGTGCCAGCAGCCTAAACGGGAAGTTCCCCTACGAGCAGTACTTC. As protein: CASSLNGKFPYEQYF.

This clonotype was recorded a few times. The V call is TRBV28, the J call TRBJ2-2, with TRBD2 matching over 9 bases. V trimming: 5 bases; J trimming: 6 bases; junction bases outside the gene matches: 4. There are 14 residues in the CDR3. Germline V gives CDR1 MDHEN, CDR2 SYDVKM. In DNA form, the CDR3 reads TGTGCCAGCAGTCAGGGCGGGAGGGCCGGGGAGCTGTTTTTT. Translation: CASSQGGRAGELFF.

This clonotype was counted between two and nine times. The CDR3: CGSGTPGNTIYF. CDR3 coding DNA: TGTGGCAGTGGGACTCCTGGAAACACCATATATTTT. The rearrangement links TRBV12-3 or TRBV12-4 to TRBJ1-3; tentative D call: TRBD1 (5 bases). There are 12 residues in the CDR3.

Many counts were recorded for this clonotype. The chain uses TRBV12-3 or TRBV12-4 and TRBJ1-2; 7 nucleotides line up with TRBD1. Germline trimming cut 6 bases from V and 6 bases from J; bases unmatched to any gene: 7. CDR3 length equals 13 residues. The CDR3 is CASSRQGSDGYTF. The DNA for the CDR3 is TGTGCCAGCAGCCGACAGGGTTCGGATGGCTACACCTTC.

The table lists this clonotype with a few counts. This chain links TRBV19 with TRBJ2-7; possible D gene TRBD2, 5 bases. The germline V gene has CDR1 LNHDA and CDR2 SQIVND (reference sequence). Trimming cost V 3 bases and J 1 base, with 16 bases left between them. The CDR3 totals 16 residues. This chain's CDR3 is CASSISPFEGSYEQYF. The CDR3 DNA follows: TGTGCCAGTAGTATCTCGCCGTTTGAGGGATCCTACGAGCAGTACTTC. Full variable domain (rest looked up from reference TRBV19 and TRBJ2-7): DGGITQSPKYLFRKEGQNVTLSCEQNLNHDAMYWYRQDPGQGLRLIYYSQIVNDFQKGDIAEGYSVSREKKESFPLTVTSAQKNPTAFYLCASSISPFEGSYEQYFGPGTRLTVT.

The chain couples TRBV10-2 to TRBJ2-3; D is undetermined. V was clipped by 3 bases and J by 0 bases, with 7 bases between them. The CDR3 runs 14 residues. Germline V lookup: CDR1 WSHSY, CDR2 SAAADI. The CDR3 DNA follows: TGCGCCAGCAGTGATATCCTTAGCACAGATACGCAGTATTTT. Translating it yields CASSDILSTDTQYF.

The table lists this clonotype with many counts. The chain links TRBV3-1 to TRBJ1-4, with TRBD1 identical over 9 bases. CDR3 size: 14 residues. V was pared by 4 bases and J by 8 bases, with 5 bases of the junction left unmatched. The germline CDR1 and CDR2 sequences are LGHDT and YNNKEL (reference sequence). The CDR3: CASSLQGAGEKLFF. CDR3 bases: TGTGCCAGCAGCCTACAGGGGGCCGGGGAAAAACTGTTTTTT. Based on the CDR3 plus reference TRBV3-1 and TRBJ1-4, the full variable domain is DTAVSQTPKYLVTQMGNDKSIKCEQNLGHDTMYWYKQDSKKFLKIMFSYNNKELIINETVPNRFSPKSPDKAHLNLHINSLELGDSAVYFCASSLQGAGEKLFFGSGTQLSVL.

This clonotype appeared many times. The chain links TRBV7-9 to TRBJ2-7; TRBD2 agrees at 7 bases. V lost 6 bases and J lost 4; bases outside the gene matches: 9. This CDR3 has 14 amino acids. CDR1 SEHNR and CDR2 FQNEAQ come from the germline V gene (reference sequence). Written as DNA, the CDR3 is TGTGCCAGCAGACGACACCCGGGGGGTTACGAGCAGTACTTC. This codes for CASRRHPGGYEQYF. Full variable domain (outside the CDR3, taken from reference TRBV7-9 and TRBJ2-7): DTGVSQNPRHKITKRGQNVTFRCDPISEHNRLYWYRQTLGQGPEFLTYFQNEAQLEKSRLLSDRFSAERPKGSFSTLEIQRTEQGDSAMYLCASRRHPGGYEQYFGPGTRLTVT.